These 14 T cell receptor beta chains came from one sample sequenced in a study of T cell responses to AZD1222 COVID-19 vaccine. The table came from immunoSEQ multiplex PCR; TCRdb's copy has only in-frame clones and leaves some out. The sample has approximately 100,000 clones; around nine tenths are singletons. The specimen comprised peripheral blood, sampled 28 days after the second AZD1222 dose. All receptors derive from an adult who received the AZD1222 COVID-19 vaccine.

The chain has TRBV6-1 and TRBJ1-2; D remains unclear. Germline lookup yields CDR1 MNHNS and CDR2 SASEGT. Deletions cut 3 bases from V and 8 bases from J, with 13 bases between. CDR3 size: 13 residues. This chain's CDR3 is CASSDTIAGGYTF. Here the CDR3 DNA reads TGTGCCAGCAGTGACACCATCGCAGGAGGCTACACCTTC.

The rearrangement links TRBV12-3 or TRBV12-4 to TRBJ2-7, with 7 bases fitting TRBD1. This CDR3 contains 13 residues. J lost 6 bases, V lost 4 bases, and 6 bases had no gene match. The CDR3 DNA reads as TGTGCCAGCAGTTATGTGACAGGGACCGAGCAGTACTTC. As protein: CASSYVTGTEQYF.

The chain employs TRBV3-1 (or the pseudogene TRBV3-2) and TRBJ1-2; D gene uncertain. This CDR3 is built from 15 residues. Trimming stripped 1 base from V and 0 bases from J, with 9 bases between. Germline lookup yields CDR1 LGHDT and CDR2 YNNKEL (reference sequence). In DNA, the CDR3 is TGTGCCAGCAGCCAAGGGGAGAGAGCTAACTATGGCTACACCTTC. Translating gives CASSQGERANYGYTF.

In nucleotides, the CDR3 is TGTGCCAGCAGTCCCACTTCGACTGACGAGCAGTACTTC. This codes for CASSPTSTDEQYF. The chain combines TRBV6-5 with TRBJ2-7, with no clear D. The CDR3 covers 13 residues. Between the trimmed V and J ends, which lost 5 bases and 5 bases, there was a span of 13 bases. Per germline, CDR1 MNHEY and CDR2 SVGAGI.

This chain joins TRBV5-4 and TRBJ2-5; 11 nucleotides agree with TRBD2. V lost 2 bases and J lost 4; bases outside the gene matches: 4. Germline V lookup: CDR1 SGHNT, CDR2 YYREEE (reference sequence). The CDR3 is 15 amino acids. The CDR3 DNA reads as TGTGCCAGCAGCTTTTTAGCGGGAGGGCGAGAGACCCAGTACTTC. It yields the protein CASSFLAGGRETQYF.

V and J are TRBV19 and TRBJ2-3; no firm D call. Trimming stripped 3 bases from V and 6 bases from J, with 10 bases between. The CDR3 is 13 amino acids. The germline V gene has CDR1 LNHDA and CDR2 SQIVND (reference sequence). The CDR3 reads CASSMVIFDTQYF. The CDR3 region has the DNA TGTGCCAGTAGTATGGTAATATTTGATACGCAGTATTTT.

The chain uses TRBV5-1 and TRBJ2-3; no clear D. Trimming removed 4 bases from V and 2 bases from J, with 5 bases in between. CDR3 length: 12 amino acids. Germline CDR1 SGHRS, CDR2 YFSETQ. The CDR3 protein is CASSPDTDTQYF. The CDR3 bases are TGCGCCAGCAGCCCGGACACAGATACGCAGTATTTT.

This clone has only one observation. This rearrangement joins TRBV28 to TRBJ1-4, with D hard to call. Trimming took off 6 bases at V and 3 bases at J, with 8 bases between the two ends. This CDR3 has 13 amino acids. Germline values: CDR1 MDHEN, CDR2 SYDVKM. The CDR3 protein is CASRWGSNEKLFF. In DNA, the CDR3 is TGTGCCAGCAGGTGGGGTTCTAATGAAAAACTGTTTTTT. The full variable domain, completed using reference TRBV28 and TRBJ1-4, is DVKVTQSSRYLVKRTGEKVFLECVQDMDHENMFWYRQDPGLGLRLIYFSYDVKMKEKGDIPEGYSVSREKKERFSLILESASTNQTSMYLCASRWGSNEKLFFGSGTQLSVL.

The J gene is TRBJ2-3, the V gene TRBV27, with TRBD2 matching over 9 bases. Per the germline V gene, CDR1 is MNHEY and CDR2 is SMNVEV (reference sequence). Trimming at V came to 3 bases and at J to 2 bases, leaving 6 bases not matched to a gene. This CDR3 region has 16 residues. CDR3 in amino acids: CASSFLSGRTTDTQYF. The CDR3 DNA reads TGTGCCAGCAGTTTCCTTAGCGGGAGAACCACAGATACGCAGTATTTT.

CDR3 residues: CASSWKTGTIYNEQFF. For the CDR3, the DNA is TGTGCCAGCAGCTGGAAGACAGGGACCATCTACAATGAGCAGTTCTTC. This chain connects TRBV5-6 to TRBJ2-1; TRBD1 agrees at 7 bases. The ends lost 3 bases at V and 3 bases at J; junction bases unmatched: 9. The CDR3 length is 16 residues. In germline, CDR1 is SGHDT, CDR2 YYEEEE.

The chain couples TRBV5-1 to TRBJ2-7, with TRBD1 matching 7 bases. V lost 3 bases and J lost 2; bases outside the gene matches: 11. Germline CDR1 reads SGHRS; CDR2 reads YFSETQ. This CDR3 has 16 amino acids. CDR3 coding DNA: TGCGCCAGCAGCTCCGGATCGACAGGGAATACCTACGAGCAGTACTTC. It codes for CASSSGSTGNTYEQYF.

The V and J genes are TRBV18 and TRBJ2-1, with 9 bases that match TRBD2. CDR3 length: 14 residues. The germline V gene encodes CDR1 KGHSH and CDR2 LQKENI. Trimming took 6 bases from V and 5 from J; bases not matched to a gene: 5. CDR3 region: CASSRLAEDNEQFF. Written as DNA, the CDR3 is TGTGCCAGCTCTAGACTAGCGGAAGACAATGAGCAGTTCTTC.

The chain is built from TRBV29-1 and TRBJ1-1; D ambiguous. Trimming removed 0 bases at V and 1 base at J, with 15 bases between. The germline gives CDR1 SQVTM, CDR2 ANQGSEA. This CDR3 comprises 16 residues. The CDR3, as DNA: TGCAGCGTTGAAGAATCAAAACGGACGGCGAACACTGAAGCTTTCTTT. Protein sequence: CSVEESKRTANTEAFF.

The chain carries TRBV10-3 and TRBJ2-1, with TRBD2 identical over 7 bases. Germline lookup yields CDR1 ENHRY and CDR2 SYGVKD. The V segment lost 3 bases and the J segment 0 bases; nucleotides outside the gene matches: 5. The CDR3 consists of 16 residues. The DNA for the CDR3 is TGTGCCATCAGTGAACGGGGCGGGAGCTCCTACAATGAGCAGTTCTTC. Translating it yields CAISERGGSSYNEQFF.